Listed below are T cell receptor beta chains from one sample, sequenced in a study of shared clonotypes between healthy human individuals. Profiling relied on immunoSEQ multiplex PCR, and the TCRdb table lists in-frame clones only, not all of them. Of about 1,800,000 clones listed, roughly 95% are singletons. Specimen: naive CD8+ T cells sorted from blood. All receptors derive from a young man in good health. Both conserved end residues are part of each CDR3. The D gene is left open where the match is weak. For some rows the clone size is stated as once, few or many, or as a class when expanded; others skip it.

V	J	size	D	CDR3	DNA
TRBV28	TRBJ1-1	-	-	CASSFGSEAFF	TGTGCCAGCAGTTTTGGATCTGAAGCTTTCTTT
TRBV28	TRBJ2-6	-	-	CASSPLDTISGANVLTF	TGTGCCAGCAGTCCTCTCGACACAATATCTGGGGCCAACGTCCTGACTTTC
TRBV5-1	TRBJ2-7	-	-	CASSLGRYADEQYF	TGCGCCAGCAGCTTGGGCCGGTACGCCGACGAGCAGTACTTC
TRBV6-5	TRBJ1-2	-	-	CASSYAATYGYTF	TGTGCCAGCAGTTACGCCGCGACTTATGGCTACACCTTC
TRBV7-9	TRBJ2-5	-	TRBD1	CASSPTGGSIWETQYF	TGTGCCAGCAGCCCTACAGGGGGCTCGATCTGGGAGACCCAGTACTTC
TRBV25-1	TRBJ2-7	-	-	CASSDPTLQYF	TGTGCCAGCAGTGACCCGACTCTGCAGTACTTC
TRBV2	TRBJ2-7	-	TRBD1	CASRSRDRLPRSSYEQYF	TGTGCCAGCAGAAGCCGGGACAGGCTCCCCAGGTCCTCCTACGAGCAGTACTTC
TRBV10-3	TRBJ2-2	-	-	CATRIPYGIGELFF	TGTGCCACCAGAATTCCCTATGGGATCGGGGAGCTGTTTTTT
TRBV7-3	TRBJ1-1	-	-	CASSLRRGEAFF	TGTGCCAGCAGCTTAAGGCGTGGTGAAGCTTTCTTT
TRBV30	TRBJ1-2	-	TRBD1	CAWTPGTGGMEGYTF	TGTGCCTGGACCCCCGGGACAGGGGGGATGGAGGGCTACACCTTC
TRBV28	TRBJ2-7	-	-	CASSPLKAGTREQYF	TGTGCCAGCAGCCCCCTCAAGGCAGGAACGAGGGAGCAGTACTTC
TRBV4-1	TRBJ2-7	-	TRBD1	CASSSRTGLKYEQYF	TGCGCCAGCAGCTCCCGGACAGGGTTAAAATACGAGCAGTACTTC
TRBV11-3	TRBJ2-7	-	-	CASSSTTGYEQYF	TGTGCCAGCAGCTCCACGACAGGCTACGAGCAGTACTTC
TRBV5-1	TRBJ1-1	-	TRBD1	CASSREEDRGVGRVLNTEAFF	TGCGCCAGCAGCCGGGAGGAGGACAGGGGCGTGGGTCGCGTATTGAACACTGAAGCTTTCTTT
TRBV9	TRBJ1-2	-	-	CASSVGGSNYGYTF	TGTGCCAGCAGCGTAGGGGGCAGTAACTATGGCTACACCTTC
TRBV4-3	TRBJ1-1	-	-	CASANIGGLNTEAFF	TGCGCCAGCGCCAATATCGGGGGTTTGAACACTGAAGCTTTCTTT
TRBV9	TRBJ2-1	-	-	CASSVFRDPRNEQFF	TGTGCCAGCAGCGTTTTTCGTGATCCACGGAATGAGCAGTTCTTC
TRBV11-2	TRBJ1-1	-	-	CASSPESAVHLAFF	TGTGCCAGCAGCCCAGAATCGGCGGTTCATCTGGCTTTCTTT
TRBV28	TRBJ1-6	-	-	CASSLSGDNSPLHF	TGTGCCAGCAGTTTATCAGGGGACAATTCACCCCTCCACTTT
TRBV30	TRBJ2-3	few	TRBD2	CAWSILAGAKGSDTQYF	TGTGCCTGGTCAATTCTAGCGGGAGCCAAAGGGTCAGATACGCAGTATTTT